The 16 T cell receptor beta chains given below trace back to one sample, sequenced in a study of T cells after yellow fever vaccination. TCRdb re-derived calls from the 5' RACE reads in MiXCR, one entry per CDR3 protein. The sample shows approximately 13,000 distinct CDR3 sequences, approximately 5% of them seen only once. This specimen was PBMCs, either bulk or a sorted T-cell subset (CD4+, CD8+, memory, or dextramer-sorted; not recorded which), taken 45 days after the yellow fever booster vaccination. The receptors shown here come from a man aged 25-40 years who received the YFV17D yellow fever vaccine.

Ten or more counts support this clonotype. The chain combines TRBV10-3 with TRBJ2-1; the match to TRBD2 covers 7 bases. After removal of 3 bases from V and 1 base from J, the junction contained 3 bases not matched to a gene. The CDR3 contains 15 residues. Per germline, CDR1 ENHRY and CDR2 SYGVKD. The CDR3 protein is CAISEGSGSYNEQFF. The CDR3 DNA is TGTGCCATCAGTGAAGGTAGCGGGTCCTACAATGAGCAGTTCTTC.

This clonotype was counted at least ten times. CDR3 in DNA: TGTGCCAGCGAAGCACGAAACAGATATGAGCAGTTCTTC. Translating it yields CASEARNRYEQFF. The V gene is TRBV7-8, the J gene TRBJ2-1; D gene uncertain. Germline values: CDR1 SGHVS, CDR2 FQNEAQ. With 8 bases removed from V and 8 bases from J, the gap between germline ends came to 16 bases. CDR3 length: 13 residues.

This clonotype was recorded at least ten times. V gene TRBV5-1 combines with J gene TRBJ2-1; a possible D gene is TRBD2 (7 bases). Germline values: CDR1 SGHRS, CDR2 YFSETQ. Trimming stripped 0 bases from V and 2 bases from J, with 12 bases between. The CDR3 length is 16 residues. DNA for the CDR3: TGCGCCAGCAGCTTGGTTGGGGGGGCCACCTACAATGAGCAGTTCTTC. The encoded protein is CASSLVGGATYNEQFF.

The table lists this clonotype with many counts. In DNA form, the CDR3 reads TGTGCCAGCAGTTTTAGCAGGCGGGAGCAGTTCTTC. Protein sequence: CASSFSRREQFF. The chain is built from TRBV28 and TRBJ2-1; D is unclear. CDR1 MDHEN and CDR2 SYDVKM come from the germline V gene. This CDR3 has 12 amino acids. V lost 3 bases, J lost 10 bases, and 10 bases lay in between.

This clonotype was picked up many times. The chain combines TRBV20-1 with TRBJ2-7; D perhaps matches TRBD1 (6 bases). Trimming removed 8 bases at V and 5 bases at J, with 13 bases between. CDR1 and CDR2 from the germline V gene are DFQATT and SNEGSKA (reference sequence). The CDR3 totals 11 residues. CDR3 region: CSWAGADEQYF. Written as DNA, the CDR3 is TGCAGTTGGGCAGGGGCGGACGAGCAGTACTTC.

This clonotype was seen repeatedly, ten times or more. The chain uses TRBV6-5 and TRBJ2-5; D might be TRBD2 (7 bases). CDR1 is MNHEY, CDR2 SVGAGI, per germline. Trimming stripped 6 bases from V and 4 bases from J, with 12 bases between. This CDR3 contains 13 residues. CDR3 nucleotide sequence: TGTGCCAGCAGGTGGGGGGGGCGAGAGACCCAGTACTTC. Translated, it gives CASRWGGRETQYF.

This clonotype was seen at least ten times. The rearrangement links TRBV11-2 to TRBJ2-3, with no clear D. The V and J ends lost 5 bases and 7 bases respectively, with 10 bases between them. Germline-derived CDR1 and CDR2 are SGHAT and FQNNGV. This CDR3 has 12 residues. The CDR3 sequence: CASSVTENTQYF. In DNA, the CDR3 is TGTGCCAGCAGCGTAACGGAAAATACGCAGTATTTT.

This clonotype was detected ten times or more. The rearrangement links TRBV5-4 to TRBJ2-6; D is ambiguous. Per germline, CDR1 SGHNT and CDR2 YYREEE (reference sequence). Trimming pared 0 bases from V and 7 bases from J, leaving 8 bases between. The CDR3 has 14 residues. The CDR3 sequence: CASSLDMSANVLTF. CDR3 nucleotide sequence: TGTGCCAGCAGCTTGGATATGTCAGCCAACGTCCTGACTTTC.

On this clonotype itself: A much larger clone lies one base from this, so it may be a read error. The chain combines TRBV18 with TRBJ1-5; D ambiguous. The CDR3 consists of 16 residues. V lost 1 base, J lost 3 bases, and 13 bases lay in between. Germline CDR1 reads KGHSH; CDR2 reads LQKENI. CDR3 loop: CASSPQLESINQPQHF. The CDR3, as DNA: TGTGCCAGCTCACCACAGTTGGAGAGTATCAATCAGCCCCAGCATTTT.

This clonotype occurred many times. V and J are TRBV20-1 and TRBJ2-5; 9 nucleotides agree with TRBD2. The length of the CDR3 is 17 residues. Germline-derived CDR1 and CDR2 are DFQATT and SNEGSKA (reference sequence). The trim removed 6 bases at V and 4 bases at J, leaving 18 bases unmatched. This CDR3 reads CSAPGAGGRGFAETQYF. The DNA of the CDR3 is TGCAGTGCCCCCGGCGCGGGCGGGAGGGGTTTTGCAGAGACCCAGTACTTC.

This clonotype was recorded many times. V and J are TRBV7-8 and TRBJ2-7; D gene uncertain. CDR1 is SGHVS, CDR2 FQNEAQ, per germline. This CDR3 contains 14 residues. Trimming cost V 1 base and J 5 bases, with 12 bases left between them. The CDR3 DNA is TGTGCCAGCAGCTTAGGAGTAGCAAGCCACGAGCAGTACTTC. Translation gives CASSLGVASHEQYF.

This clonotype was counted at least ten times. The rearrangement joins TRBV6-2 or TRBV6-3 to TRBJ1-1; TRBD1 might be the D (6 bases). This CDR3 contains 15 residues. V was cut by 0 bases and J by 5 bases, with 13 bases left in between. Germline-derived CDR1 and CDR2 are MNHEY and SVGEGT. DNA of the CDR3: TGTGCCAGCAGTTACTCGACGTCAGGGGCAACTGAAGCTTTCTTT. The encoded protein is CASSYSTSGATEAFF.

CDR3 sequence reads: CASSPGTLCWQYF. CDR3 bases: TGTGCCAGCAGCCCTGGGACACTCTGCTGGCAGTACTTC. V gene TRBV5-5 combines with J gene TRBJ2-7; possible D gene TRBD1, 6 bases. The CDR3 is 13 amino acids. Germline-derived CDR1 and CDR2 are SGHKS and YYEKEE (reference sequence). The ends were cut back, 4 bases at V and 9 bases at J, with 17 bases in the middle.

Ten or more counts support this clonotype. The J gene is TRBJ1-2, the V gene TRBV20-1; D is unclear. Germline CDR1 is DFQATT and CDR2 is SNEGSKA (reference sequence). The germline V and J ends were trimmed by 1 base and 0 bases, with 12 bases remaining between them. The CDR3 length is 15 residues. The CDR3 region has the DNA TGCAGTGCTAGAGGTCTCGCGGGAGCTAACTATGGCTACACCTTC. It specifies CSARGLAGANYGYTF.

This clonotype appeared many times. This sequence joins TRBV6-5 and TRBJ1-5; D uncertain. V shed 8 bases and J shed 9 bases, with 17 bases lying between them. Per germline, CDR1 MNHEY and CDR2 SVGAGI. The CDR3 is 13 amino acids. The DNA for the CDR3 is TGTGCCAGCTTTTCACACCGGAATGGGCCCCAGCATTTT. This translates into CASFSHRNGPQHF.

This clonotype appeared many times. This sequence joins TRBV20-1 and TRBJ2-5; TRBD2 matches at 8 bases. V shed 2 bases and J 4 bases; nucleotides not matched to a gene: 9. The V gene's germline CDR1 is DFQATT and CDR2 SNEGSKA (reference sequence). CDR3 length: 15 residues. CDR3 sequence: CSARRQGLGGETQYF. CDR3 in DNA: TGCAGTGCTAGACGGCAGGGACTAGGAGGAGAGACCCAGTACTTC.